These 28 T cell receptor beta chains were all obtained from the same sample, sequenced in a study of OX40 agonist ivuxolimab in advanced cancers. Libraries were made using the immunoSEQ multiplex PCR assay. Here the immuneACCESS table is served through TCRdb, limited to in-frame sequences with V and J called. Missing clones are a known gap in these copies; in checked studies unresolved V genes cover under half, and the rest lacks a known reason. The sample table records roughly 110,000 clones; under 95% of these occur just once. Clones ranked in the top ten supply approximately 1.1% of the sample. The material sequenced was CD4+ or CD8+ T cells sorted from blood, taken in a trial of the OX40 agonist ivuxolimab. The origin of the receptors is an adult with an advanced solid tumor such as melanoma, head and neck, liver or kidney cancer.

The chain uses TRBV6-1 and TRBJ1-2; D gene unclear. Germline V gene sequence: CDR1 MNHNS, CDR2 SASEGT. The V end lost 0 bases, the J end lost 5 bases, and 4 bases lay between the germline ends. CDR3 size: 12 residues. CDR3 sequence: CASSEAGYGYTF. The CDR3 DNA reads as TGTGCCAGCAGTGAAGCGGGGTATGGCTACACCTTC.

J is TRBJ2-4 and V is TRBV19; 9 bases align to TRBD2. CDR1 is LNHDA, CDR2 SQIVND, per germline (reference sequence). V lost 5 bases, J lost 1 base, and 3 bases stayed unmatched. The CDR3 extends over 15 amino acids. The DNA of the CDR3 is TGTGCCAGTAGTGTGCTAGCGGGGGCCAAAAACATTCAGTACTTC. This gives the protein CASSVLAGAKNIQYF.

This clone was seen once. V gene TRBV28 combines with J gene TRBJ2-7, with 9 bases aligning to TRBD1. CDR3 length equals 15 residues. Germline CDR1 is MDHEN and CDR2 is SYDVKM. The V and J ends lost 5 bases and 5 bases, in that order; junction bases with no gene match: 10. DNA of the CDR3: TGTGCCAGCAGTCCCCCCGGACAGGGGATCCACGAGCAGTACTTC. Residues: CASSPPGQGIHEQYF.

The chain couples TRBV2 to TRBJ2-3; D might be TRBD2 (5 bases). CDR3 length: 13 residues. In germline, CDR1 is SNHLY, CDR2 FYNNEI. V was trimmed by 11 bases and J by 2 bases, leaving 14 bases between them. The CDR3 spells CAPPEADTDTQYF. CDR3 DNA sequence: TGTGCCCCCCCGGAGGCGGACACAGATACGCAGTATTTT.

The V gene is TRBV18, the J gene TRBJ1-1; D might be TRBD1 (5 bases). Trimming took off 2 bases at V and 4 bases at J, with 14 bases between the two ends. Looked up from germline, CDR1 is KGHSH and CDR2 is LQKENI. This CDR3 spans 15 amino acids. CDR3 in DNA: TGTGCCAGCTCACCATCCCTCAACAGGATCACTGAAGCTTTCTTT. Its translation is CASSPSLNRITEAFF. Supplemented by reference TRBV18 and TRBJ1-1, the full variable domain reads NAGVMQNPRHLVRRRGQEARLRCSPMKGHSHVYWYRQLPEEGLKFMVYLQKENIIDESGMPKERFSAEFPKEGPSILRIQQVVRGDSAAYFCASSPSLNRITEAFFGQGTRLTVV.

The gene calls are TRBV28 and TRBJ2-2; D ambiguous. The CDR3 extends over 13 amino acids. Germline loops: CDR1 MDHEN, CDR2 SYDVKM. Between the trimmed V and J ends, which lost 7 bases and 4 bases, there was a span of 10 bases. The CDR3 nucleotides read TGTGCCAGCACCCGACCTTTCACCGGGGAGCTGTTTTTT. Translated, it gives CASTRPFTGELFF.

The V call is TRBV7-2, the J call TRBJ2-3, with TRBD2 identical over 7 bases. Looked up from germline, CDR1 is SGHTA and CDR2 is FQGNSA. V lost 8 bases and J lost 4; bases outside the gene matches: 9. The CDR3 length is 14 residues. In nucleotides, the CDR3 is TGTGCCAGCGGACTAGGAGGTATGCCAGATACGCAGTATTTT. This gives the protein CASGLGGMPDTQYF.

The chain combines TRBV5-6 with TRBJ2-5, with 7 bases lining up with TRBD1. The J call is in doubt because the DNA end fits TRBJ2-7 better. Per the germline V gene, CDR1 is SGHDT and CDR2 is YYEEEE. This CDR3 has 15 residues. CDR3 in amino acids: CASRETGVGAYEQYF. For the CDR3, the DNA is TGTGCCAGCAGAGAAACAGGGGTCGGCGCCTACGAGCAGTACTTC.

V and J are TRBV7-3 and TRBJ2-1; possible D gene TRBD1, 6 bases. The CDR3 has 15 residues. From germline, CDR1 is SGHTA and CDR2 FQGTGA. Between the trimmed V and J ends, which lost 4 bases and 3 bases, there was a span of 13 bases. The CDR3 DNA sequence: TGTGCCAGCAGCTCCCGGGACAACGTCTACAATGAGCAGTTCTTC. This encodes CASSSRDNVYNEQFF. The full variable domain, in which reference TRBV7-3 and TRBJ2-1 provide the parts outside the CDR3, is GAGVSQTPSNKVTEKGKYVELRCDPISGHTALYWYRQSLGQGPEFLIYFQGTGAADDSGLPNDRFFAVRPEGSVSTLKIQRTERGDSAVYLCASSSRDNVYNEQFFGPGTRLTVL.

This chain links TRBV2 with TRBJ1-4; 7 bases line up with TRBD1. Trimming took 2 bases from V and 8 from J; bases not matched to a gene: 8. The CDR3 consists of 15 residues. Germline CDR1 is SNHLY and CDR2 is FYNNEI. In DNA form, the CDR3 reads TGTGCCAGCAGTGAAATCCAGGGGGGAGGCGAAAAACTGTTTTTT. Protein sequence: CASSEIQGGGEKLFF.

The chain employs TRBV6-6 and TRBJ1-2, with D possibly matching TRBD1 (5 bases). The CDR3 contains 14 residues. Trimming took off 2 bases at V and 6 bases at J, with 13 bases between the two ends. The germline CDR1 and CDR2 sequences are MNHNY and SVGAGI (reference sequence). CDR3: CASSYLVRDDGYTF. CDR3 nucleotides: TGTGCCAGCAGTTACCTCGTCAGGGACGATGGCTACACCTTC.

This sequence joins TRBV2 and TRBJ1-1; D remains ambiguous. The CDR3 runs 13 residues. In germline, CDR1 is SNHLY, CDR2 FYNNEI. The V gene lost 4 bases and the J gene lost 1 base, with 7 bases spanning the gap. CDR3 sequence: CASSVQQNTEAFF. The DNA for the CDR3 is TGTGCCAGCAGTGTACAGCAGAACACTGAAGCTTTCTTT.

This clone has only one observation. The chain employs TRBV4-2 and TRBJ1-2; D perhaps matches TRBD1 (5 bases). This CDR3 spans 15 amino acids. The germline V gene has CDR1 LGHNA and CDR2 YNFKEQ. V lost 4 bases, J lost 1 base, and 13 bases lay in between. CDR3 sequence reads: CASSLFREFNYGYTF. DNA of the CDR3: TGTGCCAGCAGCCTTTTCAGGGAATTTAACTATGGCTACACCTTC.

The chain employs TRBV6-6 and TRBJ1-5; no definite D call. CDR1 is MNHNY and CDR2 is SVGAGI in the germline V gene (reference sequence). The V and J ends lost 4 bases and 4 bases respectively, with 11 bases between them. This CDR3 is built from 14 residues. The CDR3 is CASSSITLNQPQHF. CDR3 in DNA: TGTGCCAGCAGTTCTATAACCCTGAATCAGCCCCAGCATTTT.

The CDR3 spells CASSYRGSDEKLFF. DNA for the CDR3: TGTGCCAGCAGCTACAGGGGGAGTGATGAAAAACTGTTTTTT. V and J are TRBV7-8 and TRBJ1-4, with 8 bases identical to TRBD1. V lost 4 bases to trimming and J lost 6 bases; unmatched junction nucleotides: 4. Germline V gives CDR1 SGHVS, CDR2 FQNEAQ. The CDR3 consists of 14 residues. The entire variable domain, with the rest obtained from reference TRBV7-8 and TRBJ1-4, is as follows: GAGVSQSPRYKVAKRGQDVALRCDPISGHVSLFWYQQALGQGPEFLTYFQNEAQLDKSGLPSDRFFAERPEGSVSTLKIQRTQQEDSAVYLCASSYRGSDEKLFFGSGTQLSVL.

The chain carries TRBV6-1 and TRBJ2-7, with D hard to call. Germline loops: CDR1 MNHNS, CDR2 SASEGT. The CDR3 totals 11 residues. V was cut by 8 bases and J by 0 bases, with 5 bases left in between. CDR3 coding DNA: TGTGCCAGCGGTCACTCCTACGAGCAGTACTTC. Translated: CASGHSYEQYF.

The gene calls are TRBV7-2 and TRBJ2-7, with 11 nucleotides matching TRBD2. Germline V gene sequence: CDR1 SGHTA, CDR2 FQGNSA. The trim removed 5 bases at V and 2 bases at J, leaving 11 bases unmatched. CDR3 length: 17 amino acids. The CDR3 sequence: CASSTGTSGKKPYEQYF. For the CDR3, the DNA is TGTGCCAGCAGCACCGGGACTAGCGGAAAGAAACCCTACGAGCAGTACTTC.

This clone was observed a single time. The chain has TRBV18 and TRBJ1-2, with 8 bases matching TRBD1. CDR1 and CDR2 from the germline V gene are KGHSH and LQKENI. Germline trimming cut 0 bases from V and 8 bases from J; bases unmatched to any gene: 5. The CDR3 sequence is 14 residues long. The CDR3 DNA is TGTGCCAGCTCACCACCCCAGGGGGCCGGGGGCTACACCTTC. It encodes CASSPPQGAGGYTF.

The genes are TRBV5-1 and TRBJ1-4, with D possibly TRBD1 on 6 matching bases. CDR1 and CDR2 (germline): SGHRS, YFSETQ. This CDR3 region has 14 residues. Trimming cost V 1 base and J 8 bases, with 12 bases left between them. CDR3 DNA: TGCGCCAGCAGCTTGCCAGGGGCCGCGGAAAAACTGTTTTTT. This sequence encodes CASSLPGAAEKLFF.

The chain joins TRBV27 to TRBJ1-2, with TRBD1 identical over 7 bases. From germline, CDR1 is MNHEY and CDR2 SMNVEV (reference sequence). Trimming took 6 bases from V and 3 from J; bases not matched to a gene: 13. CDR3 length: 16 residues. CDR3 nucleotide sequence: TGTGCCAGCAGGCAGACAGGGTTCGACTATCACTATGGCTACACCTTC. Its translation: CASRQTGFDYHYGYTF.

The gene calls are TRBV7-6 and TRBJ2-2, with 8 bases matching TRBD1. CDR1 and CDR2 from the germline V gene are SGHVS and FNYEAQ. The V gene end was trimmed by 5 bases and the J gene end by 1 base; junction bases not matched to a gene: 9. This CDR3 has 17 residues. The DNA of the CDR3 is TGTGCCAGCAGCCCCCGACAGGGGTATGAGAACACCGGGGAGCTGTTTTTT. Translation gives CASSPRQGYENTGELFF.

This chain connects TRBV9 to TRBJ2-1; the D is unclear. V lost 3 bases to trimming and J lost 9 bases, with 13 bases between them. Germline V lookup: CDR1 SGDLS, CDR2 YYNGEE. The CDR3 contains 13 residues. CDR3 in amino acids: CASSAALGGEQFF. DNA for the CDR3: TGTGCCAGCAGCGCGGCCCTGGGTGGTGAGCAGTTCTTC.

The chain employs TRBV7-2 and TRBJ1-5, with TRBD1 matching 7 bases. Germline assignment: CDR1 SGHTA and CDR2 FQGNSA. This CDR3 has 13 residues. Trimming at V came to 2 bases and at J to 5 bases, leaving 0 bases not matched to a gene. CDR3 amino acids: CASSLTGDQPQHF. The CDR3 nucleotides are TGTGCCAGCAGCTTAACAGGGGATCAGCCCCAGCATTTT.

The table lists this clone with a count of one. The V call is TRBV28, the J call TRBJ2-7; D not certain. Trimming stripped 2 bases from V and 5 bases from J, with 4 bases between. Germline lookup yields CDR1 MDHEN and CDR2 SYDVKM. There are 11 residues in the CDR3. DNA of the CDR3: TGTGCCAGCAGTTTAGAAGACGAGCAGTACTTC. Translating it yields CASSLEDEQYF.

The CDR3 bases are TGTGCCAGCAGCTTAGTGGCGGGACACTACAATGAGCAGTTCTTC. Residues: CASSLVAGHYNEQFF. The rearrangement uses TRBV7-3 and TRBJ2-1; tentatively, D is TRBD1 or TRBD2 (6 bases each). Germline assignment: CDR1 SGHTA and CDR2 FQGTGA. The CDR3 consists of 15 residues. Trimming cost V 2 bases and J 3 bases, with 11 bases left between them. The variable domain in full, completed from reference TRBV7-3 and TRBJ2-1, reads GAGVSQTPSNKVTEKGKYVELRCDPISGHTALYWYRQSLGQGPEFLIYFQGTGAADDSGLPNDRFFAVRPEGSVSTLKIQRTERGDSAVYLCASSLVAGHYNEQFFGPGTRLTVL.

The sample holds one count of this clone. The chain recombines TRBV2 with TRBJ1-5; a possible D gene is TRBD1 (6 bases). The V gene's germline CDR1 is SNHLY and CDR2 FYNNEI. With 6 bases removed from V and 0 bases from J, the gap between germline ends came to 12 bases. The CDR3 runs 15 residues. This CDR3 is CASRGTGNSNQPQHF. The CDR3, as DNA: TGTGCCAGCAGAGGAACAGGGAATAGCAATCAGCCCCAGCATTTT.

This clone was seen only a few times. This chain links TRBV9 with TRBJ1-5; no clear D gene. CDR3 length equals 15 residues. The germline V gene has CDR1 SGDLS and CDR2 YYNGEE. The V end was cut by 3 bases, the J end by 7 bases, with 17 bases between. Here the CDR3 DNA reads TGTGCCAGCAGCGCTGGATCCCTTCTTAGGCAGCCCCAGCATTTT. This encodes CASSAGSLLRQPQHF.

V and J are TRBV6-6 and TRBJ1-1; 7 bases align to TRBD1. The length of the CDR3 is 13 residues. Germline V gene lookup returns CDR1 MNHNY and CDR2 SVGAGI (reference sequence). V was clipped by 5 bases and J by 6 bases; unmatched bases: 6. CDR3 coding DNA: TGTGCCAGCAGTGGACAGGATTTTTCTGAAGCTTTCTTT. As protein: CASSGQDFSEAFF.